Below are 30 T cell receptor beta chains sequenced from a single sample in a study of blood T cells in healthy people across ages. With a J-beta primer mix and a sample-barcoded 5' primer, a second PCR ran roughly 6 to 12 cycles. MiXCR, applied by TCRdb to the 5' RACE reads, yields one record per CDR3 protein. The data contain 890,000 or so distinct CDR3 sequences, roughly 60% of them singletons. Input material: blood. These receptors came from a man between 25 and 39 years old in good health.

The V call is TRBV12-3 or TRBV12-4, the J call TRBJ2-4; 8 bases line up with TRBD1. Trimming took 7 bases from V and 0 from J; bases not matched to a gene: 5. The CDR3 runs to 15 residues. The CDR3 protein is CASNRQGLAKNIQYF. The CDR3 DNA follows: TGTGCCAGCAACCGACAGGGGCTAGCCAAAAACATTCAGTACTTC.

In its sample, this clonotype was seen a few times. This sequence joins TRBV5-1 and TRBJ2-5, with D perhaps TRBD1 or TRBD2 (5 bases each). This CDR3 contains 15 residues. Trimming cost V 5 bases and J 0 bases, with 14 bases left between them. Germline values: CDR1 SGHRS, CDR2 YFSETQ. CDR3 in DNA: TGCGCCAGCAGTCGGGGCAGACAATACCAAGAGACCCAGTACTTC. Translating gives CASSRGRQYQETQYF.

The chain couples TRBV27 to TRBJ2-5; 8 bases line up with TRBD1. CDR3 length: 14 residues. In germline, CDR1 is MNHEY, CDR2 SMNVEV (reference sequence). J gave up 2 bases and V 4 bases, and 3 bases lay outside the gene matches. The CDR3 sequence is CASSSQGAQETQYF. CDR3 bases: TGTGCCAGCAGTTCCCAGGGGGCTCAAGAGACCCAGTACTTC.

The CDR3 reads CASSRGWRGDRETQYF. CDR3 DNA sequence: TGTGCCAGCTCCCGAGGTTGGCGGGGGGATCGAGAGACCCAGTACTTC. V and J are TRBV6-2 or TRBV6-3 and TRBJ2-5, with 8 bases identical to TRBD2. The CDR3 is made up of 16 amino acids. Germline V gene sequence: CDR1 MNHEY, CDR2 SVGEGT. V lost 8 bases to trimming and J lost 4 bases; unmatched junction nucleotides: 15.

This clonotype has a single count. CDR3 region: CASSLTNGALDTQYF. The DNA of the CDR3 is TGTGCCAGCAGCTTAACCAACGGGGCCCTGGATACGCAGTATTTT. The chain combines TRBV7-3 with TRBJ2-3, with D perhaps assigned TRBD1 or TRBD2 (5 bases each). V was trimmed by 0 bases and J by 6 bases, leaving 13 bases between them. Germline CDR1 is SGHTA and CDR2 is FQGTGA. This CDR3 has 15 amino acids.

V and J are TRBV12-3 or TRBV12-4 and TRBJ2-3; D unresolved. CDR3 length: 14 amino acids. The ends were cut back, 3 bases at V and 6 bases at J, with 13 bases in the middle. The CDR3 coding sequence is TGTGCCAGCAGTTTGGGCAAATTCGGGGATACGCAGTATTTT. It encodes CASSLGKFGDTQYF.

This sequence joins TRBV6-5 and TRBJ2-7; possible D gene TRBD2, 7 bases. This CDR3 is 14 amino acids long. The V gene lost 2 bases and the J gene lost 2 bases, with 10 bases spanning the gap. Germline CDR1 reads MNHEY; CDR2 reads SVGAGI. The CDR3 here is CASSYRGAPYEQYF. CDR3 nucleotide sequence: TGTGCCAGCAGTTACCGGGGGGCCCCCTACGAGCAGTACTTC.

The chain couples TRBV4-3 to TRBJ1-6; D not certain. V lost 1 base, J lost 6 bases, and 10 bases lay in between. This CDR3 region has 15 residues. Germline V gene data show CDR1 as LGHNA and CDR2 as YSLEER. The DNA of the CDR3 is TGCGCCAGCAGCCAAGGAATTGGCCTTAATTCACCCCTCCACTTT. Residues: CASSQGIGLNSPLHF.

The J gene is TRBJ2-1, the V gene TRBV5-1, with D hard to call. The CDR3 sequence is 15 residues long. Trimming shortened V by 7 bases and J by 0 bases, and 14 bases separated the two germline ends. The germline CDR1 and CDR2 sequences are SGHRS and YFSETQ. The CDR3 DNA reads TGCGCCAGCTCCAACCGACGGACCTCCTACAATGAGCAGTTCTTC. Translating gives CASSNRRTSYNEQFF.

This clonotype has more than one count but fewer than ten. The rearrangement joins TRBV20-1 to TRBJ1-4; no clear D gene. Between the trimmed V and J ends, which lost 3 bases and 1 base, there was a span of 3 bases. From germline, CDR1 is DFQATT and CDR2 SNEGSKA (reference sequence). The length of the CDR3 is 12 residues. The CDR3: CSARGTNEKLFF. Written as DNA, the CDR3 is TGCAGTGCTAGGGGAACTAATGAAAAACTGTTTTTT.

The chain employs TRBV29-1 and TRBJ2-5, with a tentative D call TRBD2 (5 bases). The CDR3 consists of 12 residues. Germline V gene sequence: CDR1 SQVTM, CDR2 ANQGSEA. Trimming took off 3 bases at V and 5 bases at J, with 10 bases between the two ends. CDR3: CSVERDRETQYF. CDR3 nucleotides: TGCAGCGTTGAGAGGGATAGGGAGACCCAGTACTTC.

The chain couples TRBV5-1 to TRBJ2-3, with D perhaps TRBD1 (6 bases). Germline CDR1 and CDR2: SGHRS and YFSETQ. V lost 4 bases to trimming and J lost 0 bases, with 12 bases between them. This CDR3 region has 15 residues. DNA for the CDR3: TGCGCCAGCAGCCCTTGGGACATAAGCACAGATACGCAGTATTTT. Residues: CASSPWDISTDTQYF.

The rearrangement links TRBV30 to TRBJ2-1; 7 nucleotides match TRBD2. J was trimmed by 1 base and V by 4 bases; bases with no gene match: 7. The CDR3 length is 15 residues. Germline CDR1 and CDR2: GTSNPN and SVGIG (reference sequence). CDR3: CAWKGGGGSYNEQFF. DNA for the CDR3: TGTGCCTGGAAAGGTGGGGGGGGATCCTACAATGAGCAGTTCTTC.

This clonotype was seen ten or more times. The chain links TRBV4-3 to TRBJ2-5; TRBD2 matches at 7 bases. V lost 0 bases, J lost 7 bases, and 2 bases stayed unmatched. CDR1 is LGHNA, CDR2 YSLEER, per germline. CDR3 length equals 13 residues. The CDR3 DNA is TGCGCCAGCAGCCAAGATCGGGGGGTGACCCAGTACTTC. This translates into CASSQDRGVTQYF.

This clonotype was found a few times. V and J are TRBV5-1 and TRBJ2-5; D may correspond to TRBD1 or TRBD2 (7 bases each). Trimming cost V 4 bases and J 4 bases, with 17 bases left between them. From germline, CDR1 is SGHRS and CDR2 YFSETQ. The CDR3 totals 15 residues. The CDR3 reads CASSPSTGRGETQYF. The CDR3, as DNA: TGCGCCAGCAGCCCATCGACAGGGAGGGGAGAGACCCAGTACTTC.

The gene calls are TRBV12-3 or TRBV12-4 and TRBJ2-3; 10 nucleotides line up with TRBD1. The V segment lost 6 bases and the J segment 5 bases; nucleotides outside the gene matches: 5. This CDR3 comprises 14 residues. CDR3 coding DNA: TGTGCCAGCAGACCCGGGACAGGGGTAGATACGCAGTATTTT. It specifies CASRPGTGVDTQYF.

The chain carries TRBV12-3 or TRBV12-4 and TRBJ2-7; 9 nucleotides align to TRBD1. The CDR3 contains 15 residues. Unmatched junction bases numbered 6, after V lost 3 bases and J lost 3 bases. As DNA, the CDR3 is TGTGCCAGCAGTTTGGTTGGGACAGGGTACTACGAGCAGTACTTC. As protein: CASSLVGTGYYEQYF.

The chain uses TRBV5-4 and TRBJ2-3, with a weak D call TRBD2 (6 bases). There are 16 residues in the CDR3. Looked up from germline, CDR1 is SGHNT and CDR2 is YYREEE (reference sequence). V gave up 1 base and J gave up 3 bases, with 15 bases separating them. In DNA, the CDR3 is TGTGCCAGCAGCTTGTGGGGGGAGAGTGAAACAGATACGCAGTATTTT. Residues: CASSLWGESETDTQYF.

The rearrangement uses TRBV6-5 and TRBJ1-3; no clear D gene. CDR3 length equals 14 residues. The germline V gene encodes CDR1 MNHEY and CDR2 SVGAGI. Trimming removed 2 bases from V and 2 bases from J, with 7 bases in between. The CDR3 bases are TGTGCCAGCAGTTACATATCAACTGGAAACACCATATATTTT. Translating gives CASSYISTGNTIYF.

The CDR3 spells CSVLRGPNTGELFF. Here the CDR3 DNA reads TGCAGCGTTCTCAGGGGTCCGAACACCGGGGAGCTGTTTTTT. The chain uses TRBV29-1 and TRBJ2-2, with D possibly being TRBD1 (6 bases). Per germline, CDR1 SQVTM and CDR2 ANQGSEA. V shed 5 bases and J shed 0 bases, with 10 bases lying between them. The CDR3 loop spans 14 amino acids.

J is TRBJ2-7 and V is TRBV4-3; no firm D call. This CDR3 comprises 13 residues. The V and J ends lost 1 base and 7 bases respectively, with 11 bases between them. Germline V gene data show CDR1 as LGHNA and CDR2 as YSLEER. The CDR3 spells CASSQASESEQYF. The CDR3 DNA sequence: TGCGCCAGCAGCCAAGCGAGTGAGAGTGAGCAGTACTTC.

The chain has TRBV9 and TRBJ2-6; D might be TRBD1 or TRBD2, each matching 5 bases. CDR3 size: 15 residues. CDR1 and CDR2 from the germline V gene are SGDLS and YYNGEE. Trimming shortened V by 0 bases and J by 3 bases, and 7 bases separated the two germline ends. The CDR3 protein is CASSVVGVGANVLTF. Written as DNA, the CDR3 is TGTGCCAGCAGCGTAGTGGGGGTTGGGGCCAACGTCCTGACTTTC.

CDR3 nucleotides: TGCGCCAGCAGCCAAGTCGAAGCCTACAATGAGCAGTACTTC. Translation gives CASSQVEAYNEQYF. This chain joins TRBV4-3 and TRBJ2-7; D is ambiguous. The CDR3 runs 14 residues. V lost 1 base, J lost 7 bases, and 14 bases lay in between. Germline CDR1 reads LGHNA; CDR2 reads YSLEER.

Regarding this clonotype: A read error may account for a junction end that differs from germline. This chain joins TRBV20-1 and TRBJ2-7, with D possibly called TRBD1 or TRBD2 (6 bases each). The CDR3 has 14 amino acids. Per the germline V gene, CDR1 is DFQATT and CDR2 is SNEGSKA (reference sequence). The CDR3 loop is CSAPIPGAYYAQYF. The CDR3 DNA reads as TGCAGTGCTCCCATCCCGGGGGCCTACTACGCGCAGTACTTC.

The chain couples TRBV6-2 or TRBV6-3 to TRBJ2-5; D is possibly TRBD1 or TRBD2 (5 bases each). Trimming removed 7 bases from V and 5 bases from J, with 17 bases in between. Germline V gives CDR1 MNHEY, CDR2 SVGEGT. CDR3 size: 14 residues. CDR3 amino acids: CASTWGRRRETQYF. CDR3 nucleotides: TGTGCCAGCACCTGGGGACGGAGAAGGGAGACCCAGTACTTC.

CDR3 in DNA: TGTGCCAGCAGTGCCCAGGGTGGCTACACCTTC. Its protein is CASSAQGGYTF. The chain combines TRBV6-2 or TRBV6-3 with TRBJ1-2; the D gene is possibly TRBD1 (5 bases). Germline loops: CDR1 MNHEY, CDR2 SVGEGT. This CDR3 contains 11 residues. V was clipped by 5 bases and J by 7 bases, with 8 bases between them.

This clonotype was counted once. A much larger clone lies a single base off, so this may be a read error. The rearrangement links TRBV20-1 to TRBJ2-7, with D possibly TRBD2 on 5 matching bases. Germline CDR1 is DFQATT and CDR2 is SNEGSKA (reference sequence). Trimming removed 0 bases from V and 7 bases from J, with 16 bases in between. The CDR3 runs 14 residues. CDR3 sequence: CSARDGGDVSEQYF. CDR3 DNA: TGCAGTGCTAGAGATGGAGGAGACGTGAGTGAGCAGTACTTC.

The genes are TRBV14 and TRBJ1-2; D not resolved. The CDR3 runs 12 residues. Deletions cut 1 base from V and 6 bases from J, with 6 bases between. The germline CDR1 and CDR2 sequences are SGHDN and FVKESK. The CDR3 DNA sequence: TGTGCCAGCAGCCAAGTCGGGAATGGCTACACCTTC. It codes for CASSQVGNGYTF.

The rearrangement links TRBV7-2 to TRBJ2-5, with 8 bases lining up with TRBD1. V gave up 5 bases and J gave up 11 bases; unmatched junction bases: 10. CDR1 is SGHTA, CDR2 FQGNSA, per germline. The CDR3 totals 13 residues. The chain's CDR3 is CASSDDRGREQYF. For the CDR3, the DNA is TGTGCCAGCAGCGACGACAGGGGAAGGGAGCAGTACTTC.

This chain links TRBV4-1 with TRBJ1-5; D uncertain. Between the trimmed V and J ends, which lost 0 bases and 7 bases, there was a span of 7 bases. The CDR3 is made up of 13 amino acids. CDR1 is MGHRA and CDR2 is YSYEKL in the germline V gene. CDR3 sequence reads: CASSQEIGQPQHF. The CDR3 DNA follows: TGCGCCAGCAGCCAAGAGATAGGGCAGCCCCAGCATTTT.